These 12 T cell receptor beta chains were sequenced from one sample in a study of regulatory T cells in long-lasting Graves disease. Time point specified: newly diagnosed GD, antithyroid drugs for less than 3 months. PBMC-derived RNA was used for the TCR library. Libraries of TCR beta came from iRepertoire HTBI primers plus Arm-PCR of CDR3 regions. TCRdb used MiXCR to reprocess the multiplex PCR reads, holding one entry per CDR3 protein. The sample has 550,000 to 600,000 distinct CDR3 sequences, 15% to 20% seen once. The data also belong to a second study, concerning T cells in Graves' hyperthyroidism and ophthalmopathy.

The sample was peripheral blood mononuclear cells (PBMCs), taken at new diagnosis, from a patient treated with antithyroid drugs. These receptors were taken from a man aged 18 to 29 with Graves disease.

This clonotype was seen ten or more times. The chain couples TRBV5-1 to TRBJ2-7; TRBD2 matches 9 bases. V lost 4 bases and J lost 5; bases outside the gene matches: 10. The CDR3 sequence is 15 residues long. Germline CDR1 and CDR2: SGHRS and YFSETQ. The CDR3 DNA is TGCGCCAGCAGCCCCGGGGCTAGCGGGACAGACGAGCAGTACTTC. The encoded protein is CASSPGASGTDEQYF. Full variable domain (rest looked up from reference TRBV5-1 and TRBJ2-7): KAGVTQTPRYLIKTRGQQVTLSCSPISGHRSVSWYQQTPGQGLQFLFEYFSETQRNKGNFPGRFSGRQFSNSRSEMNVSTLELGDSALYLCASSPGASGTDEQYFGPGTRLTVT.

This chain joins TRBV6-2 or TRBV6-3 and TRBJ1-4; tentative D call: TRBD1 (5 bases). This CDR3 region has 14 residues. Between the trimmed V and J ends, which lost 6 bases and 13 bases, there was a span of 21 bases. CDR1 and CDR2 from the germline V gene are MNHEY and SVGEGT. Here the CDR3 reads CASRPYGTEKGLFF. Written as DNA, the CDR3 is TGTGCCAGCAGGCCGTATGGGACGGAGAAAGGACTGTTTTTT.

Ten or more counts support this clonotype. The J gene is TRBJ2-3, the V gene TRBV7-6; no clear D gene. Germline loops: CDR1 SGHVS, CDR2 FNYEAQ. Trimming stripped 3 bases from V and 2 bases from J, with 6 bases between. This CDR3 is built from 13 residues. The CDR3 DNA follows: TGTGCCAGCAGCTTCCACAACACAGATACGCAGTATTTT. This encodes CASSFHNTDTQYF.

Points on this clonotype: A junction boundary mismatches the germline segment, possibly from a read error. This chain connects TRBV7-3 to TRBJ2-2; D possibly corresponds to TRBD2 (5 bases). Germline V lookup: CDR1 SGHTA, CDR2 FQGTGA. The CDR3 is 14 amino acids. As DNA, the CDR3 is TGTGCCAGCAGCTTTGACTCGCACACCGGGGAGCTGGTTTTT. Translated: CASSFDSHTGELVF.

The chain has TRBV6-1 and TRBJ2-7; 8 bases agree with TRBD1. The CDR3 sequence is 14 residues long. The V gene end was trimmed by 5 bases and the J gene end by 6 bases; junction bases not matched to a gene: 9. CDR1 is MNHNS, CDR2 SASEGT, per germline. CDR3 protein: CASSPGAGGGEQYF. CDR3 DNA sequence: TGTGCCAGCAGTCCCGGGGCAGGGGGCGGCGAGCAGTACTTC.

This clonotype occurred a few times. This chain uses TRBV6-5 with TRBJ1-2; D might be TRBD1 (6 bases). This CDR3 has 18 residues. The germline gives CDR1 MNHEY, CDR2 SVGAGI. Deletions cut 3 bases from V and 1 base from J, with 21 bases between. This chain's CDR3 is CASSYRLPLGGLNYGYTF. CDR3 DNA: TGTGCCAGCAGTTATAGGTTGCCGCTGGGGGGCCTTAACTATGGCTACACCTTC.

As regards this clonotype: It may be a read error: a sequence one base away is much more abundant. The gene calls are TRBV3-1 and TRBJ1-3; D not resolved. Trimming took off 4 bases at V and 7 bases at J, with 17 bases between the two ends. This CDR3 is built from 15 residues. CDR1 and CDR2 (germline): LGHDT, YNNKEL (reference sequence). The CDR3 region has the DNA TGTGCCAGCAGCCCCCACAACTCCGCGCGGAACACCATATATTTT. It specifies CASSPHNSARNTIYF.

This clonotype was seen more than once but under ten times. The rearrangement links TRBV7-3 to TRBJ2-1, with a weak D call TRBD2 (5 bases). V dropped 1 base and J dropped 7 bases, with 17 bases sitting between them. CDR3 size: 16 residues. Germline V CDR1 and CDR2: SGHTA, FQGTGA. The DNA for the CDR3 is TGTGCCAGCAGCTTAAATGGGGTAGGAGAGGGAAATGAGCAGTTCTTC. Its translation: CASSLNGVGEGNEQFF.

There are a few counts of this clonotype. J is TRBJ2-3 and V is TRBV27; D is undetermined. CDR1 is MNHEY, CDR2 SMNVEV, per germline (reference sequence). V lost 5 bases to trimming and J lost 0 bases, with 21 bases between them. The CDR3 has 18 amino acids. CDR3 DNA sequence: TGTGCCAGCAGTCCTAGGCCGGCACTTTCGTTTAGCACAGATACGCAGTATTTT. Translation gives CASSPRPALSFSTDTQYF.

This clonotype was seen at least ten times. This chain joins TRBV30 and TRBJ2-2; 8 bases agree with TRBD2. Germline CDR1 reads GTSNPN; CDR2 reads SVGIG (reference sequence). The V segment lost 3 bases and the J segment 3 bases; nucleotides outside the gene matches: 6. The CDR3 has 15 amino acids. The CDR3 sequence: CAWRSGRSYTGELFF. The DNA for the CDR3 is TGTGCCTGGAGGAGCGGGAGATCGTACACCGGGGAGCTGTTTTTT. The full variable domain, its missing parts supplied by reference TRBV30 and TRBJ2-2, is SQTIHQWPATLVQPVGSPLSLECTVEGTSNPNLYWYRQAAGRGLQLLFYSVGIGQISSEVPQNLSASRPQDRQFILSSKKLLLSDSGFYLCAWRSGRSYTGELFFGEGSRLTVL.

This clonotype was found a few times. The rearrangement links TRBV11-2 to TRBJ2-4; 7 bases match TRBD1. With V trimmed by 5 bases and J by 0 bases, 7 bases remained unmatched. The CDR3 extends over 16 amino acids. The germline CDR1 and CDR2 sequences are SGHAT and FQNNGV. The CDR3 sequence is CASSMGTEIAKNIQYF. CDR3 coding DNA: TGTGCCAGCAGCATGGGGACAGAGATAGCCAAAAACATTCAGTACTTC.

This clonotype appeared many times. The CDR3 reads CASRPSGGKLFF. CDR3 nucleotides: TGTGCCAGCAGACCAAGCGGGGGAAAACTGTTTTTT. The gene calls are TRBV7-9 and TRBJ1-4, with D maybe TRBD1 (5 bases). Germline V lookup: CDR1 SEHNR, CDR2 FQNEAQ (reference sequence). V was clipped by 6 bases and J by 10 bases, with 12 bases between them. This CDR3 comprises 12 residues.